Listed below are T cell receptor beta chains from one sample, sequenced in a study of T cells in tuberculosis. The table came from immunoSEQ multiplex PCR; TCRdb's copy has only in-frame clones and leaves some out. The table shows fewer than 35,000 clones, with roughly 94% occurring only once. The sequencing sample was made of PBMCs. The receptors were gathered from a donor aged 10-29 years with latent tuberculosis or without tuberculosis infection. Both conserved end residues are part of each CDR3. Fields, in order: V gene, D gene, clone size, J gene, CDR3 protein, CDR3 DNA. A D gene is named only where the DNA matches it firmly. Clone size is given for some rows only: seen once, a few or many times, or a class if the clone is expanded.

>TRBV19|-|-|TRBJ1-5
CASSPTGSQPQHF
TGTGCCAGTAGTCCAACGGGAAGTCAGCCCCAGCATTTT
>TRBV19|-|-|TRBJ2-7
CASSILAESSYEQYF
TGTGCCAGTAGTATTTTAGCGGAGAGCTCCTACGAGCAGTACTTC
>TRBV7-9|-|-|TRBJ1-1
CASSLEGVGNTEAFF
TGTGCCAGCAGCTTAGAGGGGGTGGGGAACACTGAAGCTTTCTTT
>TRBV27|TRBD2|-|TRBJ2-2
CASSRLAGGTIGELFF
TGTGCCAGCAGTCGACTAGCGGGAGGTACGATCGGGGAGCTGTTTTTT
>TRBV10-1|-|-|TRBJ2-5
CASSELGAQETQYF
TGCGCCAGCAGTGAGTTAGGAGCACAAGAGACCCAGTACTTC
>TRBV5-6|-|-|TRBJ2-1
CASSPITGEQFF
TGTGCCAGCAGCCCTATAACGGGTGAGCAGTTCTTC
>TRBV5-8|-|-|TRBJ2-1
CASSFPSPGNEQFF
TGTGCCAGCAGCTTTCCGTCCCCCGGCAATGAGCAGTTCTTC
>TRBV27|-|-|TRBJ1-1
CASSPRSREPLNTEAFF
TGTGCCAGCAGCCCCCGGAGTAGGGAGCCGTTGAACACTGAAGCTTTCTTT
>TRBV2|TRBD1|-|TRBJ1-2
CASSGDSLYGYTF
TGTGCCAGCAGTGGGGACAGTCTCTATGGCTACACCTTC
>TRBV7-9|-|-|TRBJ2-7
CASSPDPGYEQYF
TGTGCCAGCAGCCCCGACCCGGGTTACGAGCAGTACTTC
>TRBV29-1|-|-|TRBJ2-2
CSVDREEAGELFF
TGCAGCGTCGACAGGGAGGAGGCCGGGGAGCTGTTTTTT
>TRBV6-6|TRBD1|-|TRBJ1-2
CASSSGGGYTF
TGTGCCAGCAGCTCAGGGGGTGGCTACACCTTC
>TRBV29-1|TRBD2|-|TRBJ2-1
CSVEPLAGNLDNEQFF
TGCAGCGTTGAACCGCTAGCGGGAAACTTGGACAATGAGCAGTTCTTC
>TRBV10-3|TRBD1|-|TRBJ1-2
CAISEFGTAYGYTF
TGTGCCATCAGTGAGTTTGGGACAGCCTATGGCTACACCTTC
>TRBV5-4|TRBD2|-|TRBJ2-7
CASSFGTSGSNEQYF
TGTGCCAGCAGCTTTGGGACTAGCGGGAGCAATGAGCAGTACTTC
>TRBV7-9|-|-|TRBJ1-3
CASSQGKHSGNTIYF
TGTGCCAGCAGCCAGGGGAAACACTCTGGAAACACCATATATTTT
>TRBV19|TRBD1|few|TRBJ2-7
CASSTYDRGHEQYF
TGTGCCAGTAGTACGTACGACAGGGGCCACGAGCAGTACTTC
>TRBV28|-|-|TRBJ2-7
CASSSPRGRNF
TGTGCCAGCAGCTCCCCCAGGGGTAGGAACTTC
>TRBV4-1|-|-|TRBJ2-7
CASSQVNSPFRDF
TGCGCCAGCAGCCAAGTGAACTCTCCGTTCCGGGACTTC
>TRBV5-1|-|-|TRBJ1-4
CASSPTTTNEKLFF
TGCGCCAGCAGCCCGACAACAACTAATGAAAAACTGTTTTTT
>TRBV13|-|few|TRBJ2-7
CASSAGSSSYEQYF
TGTGCCAGCAGCGCTGGGTCTAGCTCCTACGAGCAGTACTTC
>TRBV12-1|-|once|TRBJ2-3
CASSFGTSGGRRADTQYF
TGTGCCAGCAGCTTCGGGACTAGCGGTGGGAGGCGGGCAGATACGCAGTATTTT
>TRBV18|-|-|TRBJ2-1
CASSPARKSYNEQFF
TGTGCCAGCTCACCGGCTAGGAAGTCCTACAATGAGCAGTTCTTC
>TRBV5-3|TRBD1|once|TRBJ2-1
CARSLRQGALDEQFF
TGTGCCAGAAGCTTGAGGCAGGGGGCGCTCGATGAGCAGTTCTTC
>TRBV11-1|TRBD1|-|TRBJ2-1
CASSQGQGGTYNEQFF
TGTGCCAGCAGTCAAGGACAGGGTGGGACCTACAATGAGCAGTTCTTC
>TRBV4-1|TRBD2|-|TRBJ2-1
CASSQTSGTYNEQFF
TGCGCCAGCAGCCAAACTAGCGGGACCTACAATGAGCAGTTCTTC
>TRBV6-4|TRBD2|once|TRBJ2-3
CASSDLAGGTDTQYF
TGTGCCAGCAGTGACCTAGCGGGAGGCACAGATACGCAGTATTTT
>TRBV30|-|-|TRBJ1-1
CAWSGGGRRQAFF
TGTGCCTGGAGTGGGGGGGGACGGAGACAAGCTTTCTTT
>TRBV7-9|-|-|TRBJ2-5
CASSLAGDIQETQYF
TGTGCCAGCAGCTTAGCGGGTGACATACAAGAGACCCAGTACTTC